This T cell receptor (beta chain) was captured by sequencing in a study of T-cell memory formation after mild COVID-19. Regarding the study as a whole: Clones that contracted from day 15 to 85 had balanced CD4/CD8; later expanders were CD4+ biased. Memory sampled before infection contained some responding clones, suggesting cross-reactive memory joined.

A word on this clonotype: What it binds is not known.

It was 5'RACE with constant-segment primers that produced the TCR alpha and TCR beta cDNA libraries, which carried sample barcodes and UMIs. TCRdb reanalysed the 5' RACE reads using MiXCR and keeps one entry per CDR3 protein. The top ten clones hold roughly an eighth of a sample with some 330,000 distinct CDR3 sequences, roughly 20% of them seen once. V lost 5 bases to trimming and J lost 2 bases, with 11 bases between them. The CDR3 totals 14 residues. Germline V gene data show CDR1 as LNHDA and CDR2 as SQIVND (reference sequence). Sequencing used PBMCs or a T cell subset sorted from them (not recorded which). V gene TRBV19 combines with J gene TRBJ2-3, with D perhaps TRBD1 (5 bases). The TCR originated in an adult woman who had mild COVID-19 (a few samples of this study predate the infection). Cell type and time point are not known. In DNA form, the CDR3 reads TGTGCCAGTAGTCCCAGGGCGCACACAGATACGCAGTATTTT. Its translation: CASSPRAHTDTQYF.